The 9 T cell receptor beta chains reported below all come from one sample, sequenced in a study of blood T cell repertoires in COVID-19. Clones were sequenced by immunoSEQ multiplex PCR, and TCRdb holds only the in-frame ones, with some missing. Among approximately 100,000 clones listed, roughly 90% were seen once. The sample consisted of peripheral blood. All receptors derive from a man in his 60s with acute or convalescent COVID-19.

V and J are TRBV2 and TRBJ2-7; possible D gene TRBD2, 6 bases. In germline, CDR1 is SNHLY, CDR2 FYNNEI. V was cut by 1 base and J by 3 bases, with 13 bases left in between. The CDR3 is 15 residues long. The CDR3 sequence is CASSEGGVVLYEQYF. CDR3 bases: TGTGCCAGCAGTGAAGGGGGGGTGGTCCTCTACGAGCAGTACTTC.

The chain links TRBV5-1 to TRBJ1-1; 7 positions match TRBD1. Germline CDR1 and CDR2: SGHRS and YFSETQ. This CDR3 comprises 17 residues. Unmatched junction bases numbered 11, after V lost 0 bases and J lost 3 bases. Here the CDR3 reads CASSLDVGGGADTEAFF. The CDR3 nucleotides are TGCGCCAGCAGCTTGGACGTAGGAGGGGGCGCAGACACTGAAGCTTTCTTT.

This clone was recorded once. In DNA, the CDR3 is TGTGCCAGCAGTCCCCCGGCGGGATCTTATGGCTACACCTTC. Its protein is CASSPPAGSYGYTF. V and J are TRBV6-6 and TRBJ1-2; D uncertain. The CDR3 totals 14 residues. Germline lookup yields CDR1 MNHNY and CDR2 SVGAGI (reference sequence). V was clipped by 5 bases and J by 5 bases, with 15 bases between them.

As DNA, the CDR3 is TGTGCCAGCAGCTTAACGCAGGGGGTGGGCTACACCTTC. Protein product: CASSLTQGVGYTF. V gene TRBV7-3 combines with J gene TRBJ1-2; 7 nucleotides line up with TRBD1. The CDR3 has 13 amino acids. Trimming cost V 0 bases and J 8 bases; bases outside gene matches: 3. Germline assignment: CDR1 SGHTA and CDR2 FQGTGA. Full variable domain (outside the CDR3, taken from reference TRBV7-3 and TRBJ1-2): GAGVSQTPSNKVTEKGKYVELRCDPISGHTALYWYRQSLGQGPEFLIYFQGTGAADDSGLPNDRFFAVRPEGSVSTLKIQRTERGDSAVYLCASSLTQGVGYTFGSGTRLTVV.

The rearrangement links TRBV30 to TRBJ1-2; 7 bases map to TRBD1. Germline V gene data show CDR1 as GTSNPN and CDR2 as SVGIG (reference sequence). This CDR3 contains 13 residues. J gave up 4 bases and V 0 bases, and 2 bases lay outside the gene matches. The CDR3 nucleotides are TGTGCCTGGAGTGTAGGGACAGCCTATGGCTACACCTTC. Translation gives CAWSVGTAYGYTF.

V and J are TRBV19 and TRBJ2-6; D may be TRBD1 (5 bases). Germline V lookup: CDR1 LNHDA, CDR2 SQIVND (reference sequence). The length of the CDR3 is 15 residues. V was cut by 10 bases and J by 4 bases, with 17 bases left in between. The CDR3 sequence: CATSVQGFGANVLTF. For the CDR3, the DNA is TGTGCCACCTCCGTCCAGGGATTCGGGGCCAACGTCCTGACTTTC.

The chain has TRBV18 and TRBJ2-7, with a weak D call TRBD2 (6 bases). Between the trimmed V and J ends, which lost 2 bases and 7 bases, there was a span of 12 bases. Germline CDR1 is KGHSH and CDR2 is LQKENI. This CDR3 region has 13 residues. As DNA, the CDR3 is TGTGCCAGCTCACCAAGGTCTGGGGGGGAGCAGTACGTC. This gives the protein CASSPRSGGEQYV.

This clone turned up a few times. V gene TRBV29-1 combines with J gene TRBJ1-2, with D unresolved. Germline CDR1 is SQVTM and CDR2 is ANQGSEA. The CDR3 is 15 amino acids. Trimming stripped 3 bases from V and 5 bases from J, with 19 bases between. CDR3 nucleotide sequence: TGCAGCGTTGACGGGCTAGGAGGTTCGCCGTATGGCTACACCTTC. This sequence encodes CSVDGLGGSPYGYTF.

The chain has TRBV28 and TRBJ1-2; D unresolved. Germline loops: CDR1 MDHEN, CDR2 SYDVKM. Trimming took off 7 bases at V and 0 bases at J, with 18 bases between the two ends. This CDR3 comprises 16 residues. As DNA, the CDR3 is TGTGCCAGCAACCTAAACGGTCCCTCTTCTAACTATGGCTACACCTTC. It codes for CASNLNGPSSNYGYTF.